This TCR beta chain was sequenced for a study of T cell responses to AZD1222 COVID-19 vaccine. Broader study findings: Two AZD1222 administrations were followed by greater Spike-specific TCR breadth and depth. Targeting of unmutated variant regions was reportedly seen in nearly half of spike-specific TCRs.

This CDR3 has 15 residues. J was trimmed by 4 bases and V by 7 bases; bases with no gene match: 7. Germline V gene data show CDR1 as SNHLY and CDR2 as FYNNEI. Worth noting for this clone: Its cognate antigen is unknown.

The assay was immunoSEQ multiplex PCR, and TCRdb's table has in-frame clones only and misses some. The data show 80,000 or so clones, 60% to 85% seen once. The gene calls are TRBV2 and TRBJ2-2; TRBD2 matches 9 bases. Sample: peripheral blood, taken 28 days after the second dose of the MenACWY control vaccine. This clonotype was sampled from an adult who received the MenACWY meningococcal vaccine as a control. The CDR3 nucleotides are TGTGCCAGCAACCGCGGGGGGGCGAGCACCGGGGAGCTGTTTTTT. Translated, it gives CASNRGGASTGELFF. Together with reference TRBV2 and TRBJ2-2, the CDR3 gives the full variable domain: EPEVTQTPSHQVTQMGQEVILRCVPISNHLYFYWYRQILGQKVEFLVSFYNNEISEKSEIFDDQFSVERPDGSNFTLKIRSTKLEDSAMYFCASNRGGASTGELFFGEGSRLTVL.